The 15 T cell receptor beta chains given below trace back to one sample, sequenced in a study of cytomegalovirus exposure and HLA in healthy donors. The PCR had 60 Vbeta and 13 Jbeta primers. Assay: immunoSEQ multiplex PCR; the TCRdb copy retains only in-frame clones and omits some. There are 98,000 or so clones in the sample; less than 85% occur only once, and around 5% lies in the top ten. The sample was PBMCs. The origin of the receptors is a woman aged 18-29 years in good health and CMV-seropositive.

This chain's CDR3 is CASSPYSGRADTQYF. The CDR3 nucleotides are TGTGCCAGCAGCCCCTATAGCGGGAGGGCAGATACGCAGTATTTT. V usage is TRBV7-3 and J usage is TRBJ2-3; 11 nucleotides match TRBD2. The CDR3 sequence is 15 residues long. Germline CDR1 SGHTA, CDR2 FQGTGA. With V trimmed by 5 bases and J by 4 bases, 5 bases remained unmatched.

The chain employs TRBV28 and TRBJ1-5, with 10 bases lining up with TRBD1. CDR3 size: 15 residues. J gave up 0 bases and V 5 bases, and 1 base lay outside the gene matches. Germline assignment: CDR1 MDHEN and CDR2 SYDVKM. The CDR3 sequence is CASSRQGASNQPQHF. Here the CDR3 DNA reads TGTGCCAGCAGTCGACAGGGGGCTAGCAATCAGCCCCAGCATTTT.

This clone has more than one count but fewer than ten. The chain has TRBV6-1 and TRBJ1-4; 8 bases align to TRBD1. The CDR3 is 14 amino acids. Germline values: CDR1 MNHNS, CDR2 SASEGT. Trimming removed 6 bases from V and 7 bases from J; junction bases left unmatched: 7. The CDR3 is CASRGQGGGEKLFF. The CDR3 DNA sequence: TGTGCCAGCAGAGGACAGGGAGGGGGTGAAAAACTGTTTTTT.

This clone was counted between two and nine times. The chain carries TRBV28 and TRBJ2-7, with 9 bases lining up with TRBD1. The germline V gene encodes CDR1 MDHEN and CDR2 SYDVKM. The CDR3 sequence is 14 residues long. The V gene end was trimmed by 6 bases and the J gene end by 6 bases; junction bases not matched to a gene: 9. The CDR3 DNA sequence: TGTGCCAGCAGCCAAGGACCACAGGGGGCCGAGCAGTACTTC. Translation gives CASSQGPQGAEQYF. The full variable domain, in which reference TRBV28 and TRBJ2-7 provide the parts outside the CDR3, is DVKVTQSSRYLVKRTGEKVFLECVQDMDHENMFWYRQDPGLGLRLIYFSYDVKMKEKGDIPEGYSVSREKKERFSLILESASTNQTSMYLCASSQGPQGAEQYFGPGTRLTVT.

The rearrangement links TRBV30 to TRBJ1-4, with D maybe TRBD1 (6 bases). The length of the CDR3 is 12 residues. CDR1 and CDR2 from the germline V gene are GTSNPN and SVGIG (reference sequence). The CDR3 protein is CARGITNEKLFF. CDR3 nucleotide sequence: TGTGCTAGGGGGATAACTAATGAAAAACTGTTTTTT.

The chain carries TRBV30 and TRBJ2-7, with a possible D match to TRBD1 (5 bases). The length of the CDR3 is 12 residues. Germline V CDR1 and CDR2: GTSNPN, SVGIG (reference sequence). Trimming stripped 2 bases from V and 9 bases from J, with 14 bases between. DNA for the CDR3: TGTGCCTGGAGTCACCAGGGTCTAGGGCAGTACTTC. This gives the protein CAWSHQGLGQYF.

This clone was counted between two and nine times. The chain carries TRBV2 and TRBJ2-7, with 7 bases matching TRBD1. V shed 6 bases and J 4 bases; nucleotides not matched to a gene: 9. The CDR3 extends over 14 amino acids. Germline values: CDR1 SNHLY, CDR2 FYNNEI. CDR3 sequence (DNA): TGTGCCAGCAGAGCCGGGACAGAGAAGTACGAGCAGTACTTC. This sequence encodes CASRAGTEKYEQYF. Full variable domain (outside the CDR3, taken from reference TRBV2 and TRBJ2-7): EPEVTQTPSHQVTQMGQEVILRCVPISNHLYFYWYRQILGQKVEFLVSFYNNEISEKSEIFDDQFSVERPDGSNFTLKIRSTKLEDSAMYFCASRAGTEKYEQYFGPGTRLTVT.

This chain connects TRBV27 to TRBJ1-4; D is unresolved. CDR1 and CDR2 (germline): MNHEY, SMNVEV (reference sequence). This CDR3 comprises 17 residues. Trimming took 5 bases from V and 0 from J, leaving 16 bases between them. The CDR3 here is CASSLTALESTNEKLFF. As DNA, the CDR3 is TGTGCCAGCAGTCTCACCGCCTTGGAGTCAACTAATGAAAAACTGTTTTTT.

The CDR3 coding sequence is TGTGCCAGCAGCGTAGGTGGAGGACCAGATACGCAGTATTTT. Amino acid sequence: CASSVGGGPDTQYF. The chain carries TRBV9 and TRBJ2-3; tentatively, D is TRBD2 (5 bases). This CDR3 comprises 14 residues. V shed 0 bases and J shed 4 bases, with 9 bases lying between them. CDR1 SGDLS and CDR2 YYNGEE come from the germline V gene.

This clone was observed a few times. The chain couples TRBV28 to TRBJ2-5, with 8 bases lining up with TRBD1. The CDR3 has 14 residues. CDR1 and CDR2 (germline): MDHEN, SYDVKM. Losses at the gene ends were 6 bases for V and 5 bases for J; bases not matched to a gene: 8. The CDR3 nucleotides are TGTGCCAGCAGGCCAAGAACAGGGGGGGAGACCCAGTACTTC. As protein: CASRPRTGGETQYF.

The CDR3 loop reads CASSFIAGAGDTQYF. The CDR3 nucleotides read TGTGCCAGCAGTTTCATAGCGGGAGCTGGAGATACGCAGTATTTT. The rearrangement links TRBV28 to TRBJ2-3; 9 bases agree with TRBD2. Germline CDR1 is MDHEN and CDR2 is SYDVKM. The J segment lost 5 bases and the V segment lost 3 bases, leaving 6 bases of the junction unmatched. The CDR3 covers 15 residues.

V gene TRBV9 combines with J gene TRBJ1-1; D not certain. CDR1 SGDLS and CDR2 YYNGEE come from the germline V gene. With 4 bases removed from V and 0 bases from J, the gap between germline ends came to 10 bases. The CDR3 is 14 amino acids. This chain's CDR3 is CASSPWGVNTEAFF. In DNA form, the CDR3 reads TGTGCCAGCAGCCCCTGGGGAGTGAACACTGAAGCTTTCTTT.

In its sample, this clone was seen once. This chain joins TRBV5-6 and TRBJ1-6, with 7 bases fitting TRBD1. V dropped 3 bases and J dropped 3; count of bases not matched to a gene: 3. The CDR3 is 15 amino acids. CDR1 is SGHDT and CDR2 is YYEEEE in the germline V gene. CDR3 in amino acids: CASSWGTVYNSPLHF. CDR3 nucleotides: TGTGCCAGCAGCTGGGGGACAGTCTATAATTCACCCCTCCACTTT. Full variable domain (outside the CDR3, taken from reference TRBV5-6 and TRBJ1-6): DAGVTQSPTHLIKTRGQQVTLRCSPKSGHDTVSWYQQALGQGPQFIFQYYEEEERQRGNFPDRFSGHQFPNYSSELNVNALLLGDSALYLCASSWGTVYNSPLHFGNGTRLTVT.

V is TRBV19 and J is TRBJ2-5, with 9 nucleotides matching TRBD1. The CDR3 runs to 15 residues. The ends lost 5 bases at V and 3 bases at J; junction bases unmatched: 7. Germline-derived CDR1 and CDR2 are LNHDA and SQIVND (reference sequence). The CDR3 spells CASSRWDREKETQYF. In DNA form, the CDR3 reads TGTGCCAGTAGTCGCTGGGACAGGGAGAAAGAGACCCAGTACTTC.

The J gene is TRBJ1-2, the V gene TRBV9, with 9 bases matching TRBD1. Per germline, CDR1 SGDLS and CDR2 YYNGEE. The J segment lost 2 bases and the V segment lost 3 bases, leaving 8 bases of the junction unmatched. The CDR3 covers 16 residues. Here the CDR3 reads CASSEETGGGNYGYTF. DNA for the CDR3: TGTGCCAGCAGCGAAGAGACAGGGGGGGGAAACTATGGCTACACCTTC.